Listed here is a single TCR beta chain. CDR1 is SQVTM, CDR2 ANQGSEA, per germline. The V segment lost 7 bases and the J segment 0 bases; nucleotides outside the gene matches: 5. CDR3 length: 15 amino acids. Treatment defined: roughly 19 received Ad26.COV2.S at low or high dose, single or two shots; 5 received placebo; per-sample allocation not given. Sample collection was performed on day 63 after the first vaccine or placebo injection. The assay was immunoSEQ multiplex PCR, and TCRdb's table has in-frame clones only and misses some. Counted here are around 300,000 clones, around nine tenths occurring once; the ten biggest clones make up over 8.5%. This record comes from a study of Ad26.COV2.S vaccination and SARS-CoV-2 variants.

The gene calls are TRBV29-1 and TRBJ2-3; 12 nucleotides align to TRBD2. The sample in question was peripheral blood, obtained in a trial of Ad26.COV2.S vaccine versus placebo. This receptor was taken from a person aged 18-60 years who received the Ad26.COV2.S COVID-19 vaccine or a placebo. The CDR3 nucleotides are TGCAGCGCCAGGGGGACTAGCGGGAGCACAGATACGCAGTATTTT. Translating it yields CSARGTSGSTDTQYF.